The rows below give T cell receptor beta chains drawn from one sample of a study of blood T cell repertoires in COVID-19. Produced via immunoSEQ multiplex PCR; TCRdb's table is partial and in-frame only. This repertoire shows some 97,000 clones, roughly 80% found once; its top ten account for roughly a third. Source material: peripheral blood. The receptors here all came from a man in his 70s with active or convalescent COVID-19. CDR3s include the opening cysteine and the closing phenylalanine or tryptophan. The order of the fields is clone size, D gene, V gene, J gene, CDR3 DNA, CDR3 protein. D genes are given only for firm matches. Where a row states a size, it is once, few, many or the class of an expanded clone; other rows omit it.

.	TRBD1	TRBV5-1	TRBJ1-2	TGCGCCAGCAGCTTGGCAGGACAGGCGGGCGTAGGCTACACCTTC	CASSLAGQAGVGYTF
.	.	TRBV18	TRBJ1-4	TGTGCCAGCTCACCACAAGGGGCAATAAGTGAAAAACTGTTTTTT	CASSPQGAISEKLFF
.	.	TRBV18	TRBJ2-1	TGTGCCAGCTCACCACAAGCGGAGCGCTACAATGAGCAGTTCTTC	CASSPQAERYNEQFF
.	TRBD1	TRBV11-2	TRBJ1-6	TGTGCCAGCAGCTTCCCAGGGGGGAATAGGGCCCTCCACTTT	CASSFPGGNRALHF
.	TRBD1	TRBV2	TRBJ1-5	TGTGCCAGCAGTGGACAGGGACTTAATCAGCCCCAGCATTTT	CASSGQGLNQPQHF
.	TRBD2	TRBV7-9	TRBJ2-5	TGTGCCAGCAGCAACCCTGGGGAGGGACAAGAGACCCAGTACTTC	CASSNPGEGQETQYF
few	TRBD1	TRBV11-2	TRBJ2-2	TGTGCCAGCAGCCGAGGGACAGGGCTAACCGGGGAGCTGTTTTTT	CASSRGTGLTGELFF
.	.	TRBV7-6	TRBJ1-5	TGTGCCAGCAGCTTAGCTGCAGGGCTCAATCAGCCCCAGCATTTT	CASSLAAGLNQPQHF
.	.	TRBV27	TRBJ1-1	TGTGCCAGCAGTTTAAGACTCTCCGCGACTGAAGCTTTCTTT	CASSLRLSATEAFF
.	.	TRBV19	TRBJ2-5	TGTGCCAGTAGTCCCGCCGGAGAGACCCAGTACTTC	CASSPAGETQYF
few	.	TRBV6-2/TRBV6-3	TRBJ2-3	TGTGCCAGCAGTTACGGGGTAGCGATCGATACGCAGTATTTT	CASSYGVAIDTQYF
.	.	TRBV7-2	TRBJ2-3	TGTGCCAGCAGCTTAGTTCAGGGTGCGGCCACAGATACGCAGTATTTT	CASSLVQGAATDTQYF
.	.	TRBV9	TRBJ2-1	TGTGCCAGCAGCGTAGGAGCGGGCGCCTACAATGAGCAGTTCTTC	CASSVGAGAYNEQFF
.	TRBD1	TRBV2	TRBJ1-5	TGTGCCAGCTGTTTCGGGACAGGGGGCGGCCAGCCCCAGCATTTT	CASCFGTGGGQPQHF
.	.	TRBV11-2	TRBJ1-3	TGTGCCAGCAGCTCCGTACAGGGCCGCTCTGGAAACACCATATATTTT	CASSSVQGRSGNTIYF
.	TRBD2	TRBV27	TRBJ2-1	TGTGCCAGCAGTTTTACTAGCGGGGGCTCCTACAATGAGCAGTTCTTC	CASSFTSGGSYNEQFF
.	TRBD1	TRBV19	TRBJ2-7	TGTGCCAGTAGTACCACGACAGGGGCCCCCTACGAGCAGTACTTC	CASSTTTGAPYEQYF
once	.	TRBV27	TRBJ2-5	TGTGCCAGCCGACAGGGACTAGAGACCCAGTACTTC	CASRQGLETQYF
few	.	TRBV2	TRBJ2-2	TGTGCCAGCAGCCAAACAGGGTACACCGGGGAGCTGTTTTTT	CASSQTGYTGELFF
.	.	TRBV29-1	TRBJ1-5	TGCAGCGTTGGTGATACAGGGCAGGGTTTGCCCCAGCATTTT	CSVGDTGQGLPQHF
.	TRBD1	TRBV5-1	TRBJ1-4	TGCGCCAGCAGCTTGGCCGGGACAGCGCGCGAAAAACTGTTTTTT	CASSLAGTAREKLFF
few	TRBD2	TRBV28	TRBJ2-3	TGTGCCAGCAGTTTACTAGCGGAGCCCACAGATACGCAGTATTTT	CASSLLAEPTDTQYF
.	.	TRBV18	TRBJ2-2	TGTGCCAGCTCACTTACTTTAGAGGCCGGGGAGCTGTTTTTT	CASSLTLEAGELFF
.	TRBD2	TRBV11-3	TRBJ2-7	TGTGCCAGCAGCAAGGGACTAGCGGGATCGGACGAGCAGTACTTC	CASSKGLAGSDEQYF
.	TRBD1	TRBV6-5	TRBJ1-1	TGTGCCAGCATTCGGGACAGAGTGAACACTGAAGCTTTCTTT	CASIRDRVNTEAFF